The present T cell receptor beta chain was sequenced within a study of beta chain features in type 1 diabetes. Every donor provided one heparinised blood draw, which averaged about 116 mL. Via CD45RO/CCR7/CD25/CD127/CD95/CD27, cells of the CD4+ naive, central memory, regulatory and stem cell-like memory subsets were sorted. Turning to this clone: What it binds is unknown.

Study-wide results and limits: Sequencing of cDNA might inflate the share of cells that strongly express TCR. Patients with Type 1 diabetes showed moderately but significantly shorter TCRB CDR3s in all four CD4+ subsets.

TCRB transcripts that were expressed got sequenced, as all of the isolated RNA had been reverse transcribed. Repertoires were generated with immunoSEQ multiplex PCR, while TCRdb's copy carries only in-frame clones and drops some. The data hold 150,000 to 200,000 clones, with roughly 8% observed a single time. From germline, CDR1 is MGHDK and CDR2 SYGVNS. V gave up 6 bases and J gave up 4 bases, with 9 bases separating them. The CDR3 has 12 residues. The TCR sequence derives from a woman between 18 and 30 years old with type 1 diabetes. This chain joins TRBV25-1 and TRBJ1-1, with D uncertain. Sequenced sample: central memory CD4+ T cells from blood. The CDR3 is CASRLTTTEAFF. The CDR3 DNA follows: TGTGCCAGCAGGCTTACAACCACTGAAGCTTTCTTT.